This T cell receptor beta chain was documented in a study of cytomegalovirus exposure and HLA in healthy donors. Details on this clone: The antigen is not known.

The protocol was immunoSEQ multiplex PCR, while the TCRdb copy is restricted to in-frame clones and leaves out a portion. The sample lists roughly 120,000 clones, 88% seen once, with about 2% in the top ten. Findings of the study overall: The investigators catalogued 150 or so TCR beta chains as cytomegalovirus-associated. Reported results showed that the classifier diagnosed cytomegalovirus status with high specificity and sensitivity. Specificity of a few CMV-associated chains for CMV antigens was verified in vitro. The tendency of first-cohort TCR clusters to co-occur in the roughly 120 validation repertoires was the finding of a later analysis.

CDR3 length: 14 residues. V was clipped by 0 bases and J by 4 bases; unmatched bases: 3. Germline CDR1 reads MNHEY; CDR2 reads SMNVEV (reference sequence). This TCR was sampled from a woman under 30 in good health and CMV-seronegative. The sample consisted of PBMCs. This chain links TRBV27 with TRBJ2-7, with TRBD1 identical over 7 bases. The CDR3 bases are TGTGCCAGCAGTTTATCGACAGGGTTTTACGAGCAGTACTTC. It specifies CASSLSTGFYEQYF.